This entry is about one T cell receptor beta chain. The source of the sample is a study of CXCR3-negative and CXCR3-positive naive CD8 T cells. UMI-labeled 5' RACE TRB cDNA libraries were prepared from the cells. TCRdb re-called the 5' RACE reads and gives one entry per CDR3 protein, without DNA. The sample's table shows more than 35,000 distinct CDR3 sequences. Material for sequencing was memory CD8+ T cells from blood. This clonotype was obtained from a human donor in good health. Some clones in this sample may be carry-over from other donors' samples.

This CDR3 reads CASSWSSEGEQYF. V is TRBV27 and J is TRBJ2-7; TCRdb's D gene call, TRBD2, goes unchecked for lack of DNA. This CDR3 has 13 amino acids. From germline, CDR1 is MNHEY and CDR2 SMNVEV (reference sequence).